The next 28 T cell receptor beta chains were all read from a single sample in a study of shared clonotypes between healthy human individuals. Produced via immunoSEQ multiplex PCR; TCRdb's table is partial and in-frame only. The sample yields nearly 600,000 clones, around 95% seen once. The naive CD8 fraction comprised CD45RO-negative cells positively selected for CCR7 and excluded terminally differentiated effector memory CD45RA+ cells. The sequenced sample was naive CD8+ T cells sorted from blood. These receptors came from a woman aged 25-40 years in good health.

This clone was recorded only once. The chain joins TRBV15 to TRBJ2-1; perhaps TRBD1 as D (6 bases). The CDR3 contains 15 residues. Between the trimmed V and J ends, which lost 0 bases and 10 bases, there was a span of 16 bases. Germline CDR1 is LNHNV and CDR2 is YYDKDF (reference sequence). The DNA of the CDR3 is TGTGCCACCAGCAGAGAAATAACACCGGACAGCGAGCAGTTCTTC. It specifies CATSREITPDSEQFF.

The genes are TRBV2 and TRBJ2-7; D gene uncertain. V lost 2 bases, J lost 2 bases, and 13 bases lay in between. CDR1 SNHLY and CDR2 FYNNEI come from the germline V gene. The CDR3 covers 15 residues. This CDR3 reads CASSESTDLPYEQYF. The CDR3 DNA sequence: TGTGCCAGCAGTGAATCAACCGACCTCCCCTACGAGCAGTACTTC.

This clone was recorded once. This CDR3 is also generated by other DNA sequences in the sample. J is TRBJ2-1 and V is TRBV9, with 7 positions matching TRBD2. The CDR3 is 15 residues long. The germline V gene has CDR1 SGDLS and CDR2 YYNGEE. With V trimmed by 4 bases and J by 7 bases, 11 bases remained unmatched. The CDR3: CASSPRLAGGNEQFF. The CDR3 coding sequence is TGTGCCAGCAGCCCAAGACTAGCTGGTGGGAATGAGCAGTTCTTC.

The chain has TRBV7-6 and TRBJ2-1, with 13 bases matching TRBD2. Per the germline V gene, CDR1 is SGHVS and CDR2 is FNYEAQ. J lost 1 base, V lost 1 base, and 10 bases had no gene match. The CDR3 extends over 20 amino acids. The CDR3 DNA is TGTGCCAGCAGCTTAGGCCGAACGACTAGCGGGAGGAGGTCCTACAATGAGCAGTTCTTC. It specifies CASSLGRTTSGRRSYNEQFF.

This chain joins TRBV9 and TRBJ2-1; 7 positions match TRBD2. V shed 0 bases and J 6 bases; nucleotides not matched to a gene: 6. CDR3 length equals 15 residues. The germline gives CDR1 SGDLS, CDR2 YYNGEE. The CDR3 coding sequence is TGTGCCAGCAGCGTAGTTGGGGACTACCCCAATGAGCAGTTCTTC. Its protein product is CASSVVGDYPNEQFF.

This chain connects TRBV19 to TRBJ2-1, with D perhaps TRBD1 (5 bases). Trimming stripped 1 base from V and 0 bases from J, with 7 bases between. The CDR3 loop spans 15 amino acids. From germline, CDR1 is LNHDA and CDR2 SQIVND (reference sequence). This CDR3 reads CASSIGQSSYNEQFF. Here the CDR3 DNA reads TGTGCCAGTAGTATAGGACAGAGCTCCTACAATGAGCAGTTCTTC.

The genes are TRBV10-1 and TRBJ2-2; D gene ambiguous. V was clipped by 3 bases and J by 8 bases, with 13 bases between them. CDR3 length equals 14 residues. Germline values: CDR1 WNHNN, CDR2 SYGVQD (reference sequence). The CDR3 loop reads CASSDGPGAGELFF. The CDR3, as DNA: TGCGCCAGCAGTGACGGGCCGGGTGCGGGGGAGCTGTTTTTT.

Turning to this clone: The same CDR3 can be traced to other DNA sequences in this sample. V usage is TRBV7-2 and J usage is TRBJ1-2; TRBD1 matches at 7 bases. This CDR3 is built from 14 residues. Germline values: CDR1 SGHTA, CDR2 FQGNSA. V dropped 2 bases and J dropped 3; count of bases not matched to a gene: 3. The CDR3 protein is CASSLSGTDYGYTF. In DNA form, the CDR3 reads TGTGCCAGCAGCTTAAGTGGGACAGACTATGGCTACACCTTC.

V is TRBV11-2 and J is TRBJ2-1, with a tentative D call TRBD2 (6 bases). The CDR3 extends over 16 amino acids. Trimming stripped 1 base from V and 6 bases from J, with 16 bases between. Germline V gene sequence: CDR1 SGHAT, CDR2 FQNNGV. This chain's CDR3 is CASSLGMERVGNEQFF. DNA for the CDR3: TGTGCCAGCAGCTTAGGGATGGAGCGGGTTGGCAATGAGCAGTTCTTC.

The chain is built from TRBV10-3 and TRBJ1-1; 9 nucleotides match TRBD1. V shed 6 bases, J shed 6 bases, and the junction held 5 bases outside the gene matches. The length of the CDR3 is 13 residues. From germline, CDR1 is ENHRY and CDR2 SYGVKD. CDR3 in DNA: TGTGCCATCAGAGCCGACAGGGGGGCTGAAGCTTTCTTT. This encodes CAIRADRGAEAFF.

The chain employs TRBV6-5 and TRBJ1-1, with D possibly TRBD1 on 5 matching bases. The ends were cut back, 0 bases at V and 4 bases at J, with 15 bases in the middle. Germline CDR1 reads MNHEY; CDR2 reads SVGAGI. The CDR3 is 16 residues long. The CDR3 spells CASSYSEGREGTEAFF. The DNA of the CDR3 is TGTGCCAGCAGTTACTCCGAAGGCAGGGAAGGCACTGAAGCTTTCTTT.

V and J are TRBV6-1 and TRBJ2-7, with 7 bases lining up with TRBD1. Per the germline V gene, CDR1 is MNHNS and CDR2 is SASEGT. The CDR3 has 13 amino acids. Losses at the gene ends were 6 bases for V and 3 bases for J; bases not matched to a gene: 5. The CDR3 here is CASRQGLVYEQYF. In DNA, the CDR3 is TGTGCCAGCAGACAGGGGCTAGTCTACGAGCAGTACTTC.

The gene calls are TRBV2 and TRBJ2-7; 12 bases agree with TRBD1. The trim removed 6 bases at V and 7 bases at J, leaving 7 bases unmatched. The germline V gene has CDR1 SNHLY and CDR2 FYNNEI. The CDR3 loop spans 14 amino acids. CDR3: CASRAGTGGGEQYF. CDR3 nucleotide sequence: TGTGCCAGCAGAGCCGGGACAGGGGGCGGTGAGCAGTACTTC. Filled out from reference TRBV2 and TRBJ2-7, the complete variable domain reads EPEVTQTPSHQVTQMGQEVILRCVPISNHLYFYWYRQILGQKVEFLVSFYNNEISEKSEIFDDQFSVERPDGSNFTLKIRSTKLEDSAMYFCASRAGTGGGEQYFGPGTRLTVT.

The CDR3 DNA reads as TGTGCCTGCTTGTTAAAAAACATTCAGTACTTC. This encodes CACLLKNIQYF. V and J are TRBV30 and TRBJ2-4, with D uncertain. This CDR3 has 11 amino acids. Deletions cut 6 bases from V and 4 bases from J, with 7 bases between. CDR1 and CDR2 (germline): GTSNPN, SVGIG (reference sequence).

This chain uses TRBV27 with TRBJ2-3; D possibly uses TRBD1 or TRBD2 (5 bases each). The CDR3 is made up of 15 amino acids. Germline V gene lookup returns CDR1 MNHEY and CDR2 SMNVEV (reference sequence). Trimming removed 6 bases from V and 2 bases from J, with 15 bases in between. The CDR3 reads CASSREGAPTDTQYF. The CDR3 bases are TGTGCCAGCAGCCGGGAAGGGGCTCCCACAGATACGCAGTATTTT.

This clone occurred a few times. The chain has TRBV30 and TRBJ1-1, with D perhaps TRBD1 (5 bases). Germline CDR1 GTSNPN, CDR2 SVGIG (reference sequence). V dropped 1 base and J dropped 0 bases, with 15 bases sitting between them. The CDR3 runs to 16 residues. The DNA of the CDR3 is TGTGCCTGGAGTGGTCTATCACAGGCTTTGAACACTGAAGCTTTCTTT. It specifies CAWSGLSQALNTEAFF.

The chain combines TRBV7-6 with TRBJ1-1, with 10 nucleotides matching TRBD1. In germline, CDR1 is SGHVS, CDR2 FNYEAQ. Trimming at V came to 4 bases and at J to 3 bases, leaving 5 bases not matched to a gene. This CDR3 contains 15 residues. In DNA, the CDR3 is TGTGCCAGCAGCTCGCGACAGGGGGCTGACACTGAAGCTTTCTTT. Its translation: CASSSRQGADTEAFF.

The chain uses TRBV10-3 and TRBJ2-7; TRBD1 matches 7 bases. Per germline, CDR1 ENHRY and CDR2 SYGVKD. The CDR3 sequence is 15 residues long. Unmatched junction bases numbered 8, after V lost 4 bases and J lost 2 bases. The CDR3 DNA is TGTGCCATCAGTGGAGTTGGGGACAGCACCTACGAGCAGTACTTC. This codes for CAISGVGDSTYEQYF.

This clone was picked up one time. The V and J genes are TRBV2 and TRBJ2-7, with unresolved D. Germline CDR1 reads SNHLY; CDR2 reads FYNNEI. The CDR3 spans 13 residues. V shed 6 bases and J shed 4 bases, with 13 bases lying between them. CDR3 in DNA: TGTGCCAGCAGCCCACCGGAGCTATACGAGCAGTACTTC. This encodes CASSPPELYEQYF.

This chain links TRBV15 with TRBJ1-2; possible D gene TRBD1, 5 bases. From germline, CDR1 is LNHNV and CDR2 YYDKDF (reference sequence). The V and J ends lost 0 bases and 8 bases respectively, with 13 bases between them. The CDR3 runs 14 residues. The CDR3 is CATSREERGRGYTF. CDR3 in DNA: TGTGCCACCAGCAGAGAGGAGAGGGGTCGGGGCTACACCTTC.

The count of this clone is one. Other DNA sequences in the sample encode the same CDR3. The chain recombines TRBV5-1 with TRBJ2-1; 10 positions agree with TRBD2. There are 15 residues in the CDR3. V shed 2 bases and J 4 bases; nucleotides not matched to a gene: 3. CDR1 SGHRS and CDR2 YFSETQ come from the germline V gene. CDR3 loop: CASSLGLAEYNEQFF. As DNA, the CDR3 is TGCGCCAGCAGCTTAGGACTAGCGGAATACAATGAGCAGTTCTTC.

V and J are TRBV29-1 and TRBJ2-5; possibly TRBD2 for D (5 bases). Germline V gene data show CDR1 as SQVTM and CDR2 as ANQGSEA. Trimming removed 4 bases from V and 1 base from J, with 13 bases in between. This CDR3 spans 14 amino acids. CDR3 loop: CSVVGGQVQETQYF. CDR3 bases: TGCAGCGTTGTCGGAGGTCAAGTCCAAGAGACCCAGTACTTC.

This CDR3 is CASSGSHEQYF. CDR3 nucleotide sequence: TGTGCCAGCAGTGGGAGCCACGAGCAGTACTTC. The rearrangement joins TRBV28 to TRBJ2-7, with D maybe TRBD2 (5 bases). V dropped 5 bases and J dropped 5 bases, with 7 bases sitting between them. Germline loops: CDR1 MDHEN, CDR2 SYDVKM. This CDR3 has 11 residues.

This CDR3 reads CASTRTWVGDEQYF. The CDR3 DNA follows: TGTGCCAGCACCAGGACCTGGGTAGGGGACGAGCAGTACTTC. The chain uses TRBV9 and TRBJ2-7; TRBD1 is a possible D gene (5 bases). Trimming took 6 bases from V and 5 from J, leaving 18 bases between them. Germline loops: CDR1 SGDLS, CDR2 YYNGEE. CDR3 length equals 14 residues.

The V gene is TRBV5-1, the J gene TRBJ2-7; TRBD1 aligns across 9 bases. Germline CDR1 reads SGHRS; CDR2 reads YFSETQ. The V gene end was trimmed by 4 bases and the J gene end by 6 bases; junction bases not matched to a gene: 11. The CDR3 contains 15 residues. CDR3 in DNA: TGCGCCAGCAGCCCGCACGGGACAGGGACACTCGAGCAGTACTTC. It codes for CASSPHGTGTLEQYF.

The chain recombines TRBV2 with TRBJ2-7, with 8 bases fitting TRBD2. This CDR3 comprises 17 residues. J gave up 2 bases and V 2 bases, and 11 bases lay outside the gene matches. CDR1 SNHLY and CDR2 FYNNEI come from the germline V gene. CDR3 in DNA: TGTGCCAGCAGTGAAACTGGGGTGGTAGCGGGACCCTACGAGCAGTACTTC. Amino acids: CASSETGVVAGPYEQYF.

The rearrangement links TRBV7-8 to TRBJ1-5, with TRBD1 identical over 10 bases. This CDR3 comprises 16 residues. CDR1 SGHVS and CDR2 FQNEAQ come from the germline V gene. After removal of 4 bases from V and 2 bases from J, the junction contained 5 bases not matched to a gene. For the CDR3, the DNA is TGTGCCAGCAGCTCAGGGACAGGGGTTGGCAATCAGCCCCAGCATTTT. It specifies CASSSGTGVGNQPQHF.

The V gene is TRBV21-1, the J gene TRBJ2-1; TRBD1 is the table's D call and was not checked against the DNA. TRBV21-1 is a pseudogene locus. The CDR3 sequence is 9 residues long. The CDR3 region has the DNA TGTGCCTCCAGGTTTGAGCAGTTCTTC. This codes for CASRFEQFF.